The rows below give T cell receptor beta chains drawn from one sample of a study of CD8+ T cells in alopecia areata. TCRdb's copy holds only in-frame clones and misses some; the assay was immunoSEQ multiplex PCR. This sample has approximately 210,000 clones, with approximately 72% found just once. Sequencing used CD4+ T cells sorted from blood, obtained at approximately week 45, from a patient treated with tofacitinib. Receptors originate from a human donor with alopecia areata. Each CDR3 is given with its conserved first and last residue. Each record gives: clone size, J gene, D gene, V gene, CDR3 DNA, CDR3 protein. D genes are given only for firm matches. Size tells how often a clone was seen (once, few, many) or the class of an expanded clone, and some rows leave it out.

size: -; J: TRBJ1-6; D: -; V: TRBV25-1; DNA: TGTGCCAGCAGTGAAAGCGGCGGTTATTCACCCCTCCACTTT; CDR3: CASSESGGYSPLHF
size: -; J: TRBJ1-2; D: -; V: TRBV29-1; DNA: TGCAGCGTTGAATCGGCTAACTATGGCTACACCTTC; CDR3: CSVESANYGYTF
size: few; J: TRBJ1-1; D: -; V: TRBV29-1; DNA: TGCAGCGTTCGAACTTCAGGGTTTCCCACTGAAGCTTTCTTT; CDR3: CSVRTSGFPTEAFF
size: -; J: TRBJ1-2; D: -; V: TRBV30; DNA: TGTGCCTGGAGTGAACAGGCCCTAGGAGGCTACACCTTC; CDR3: CAWSEQALGGYTF
size: -; J: TRBJ1-1; D: -; V: TRBV6-5; DNA: TGTGCCAGCAGTAGAATTGGAGGGAACACTGAAGCTTTCTTT; CDR3: CASSRIGGNTEAFF
size: few; J: TRBJ1-1; D: -; V: TRBV29-1; DNA: TGCAGCGTTGAACCATTGAAACTAGACACTGAAGCTTTCTTT; CDR3: CSVEPLKLDTEAFF
size: -; J: TRBJ2-7; D: -; V: TRBV5-1; DNA: TGCGCCAGCAGCGACAATGGAAACGAGCAGTACTTC; CDR3: CASSDNGNEQYF
size: -; J: TRBJ2-2; D: -; V: TRBV29-1; DNA: TGCAGCGTTATAAACACCGGGGAGCTGTTTTTT; CDR3: CSVINTGELFF
size: -; J: TRBJ1-1; D: -; V: TRBV19; DNA: TGTGCCAGTAGTATGAATACTATGGGCACTGAAGCTTTCTTT; CDR3: CASSMNTMGTEAFF
size: -; J: TRBJ1-2; D: -; V: TRBV27; DNA: TGTGCCAGCAGTCCGGCGGGGTTGGGCTACACCTTC; CDR3: CASSPAGLGYTF
size: few; J: TRBJ2-2; D: TRBD1; V: TRBV2; DNA: TGTGCCAGCAGTCTAAGACAGGGGGCCGGGGAGCTGTTTTTT; CDR3: CASSLRQGAGELFF
size: -; J: TRBJ1-1; D: -; V: TRBV7-9; DNA: TGTGCCAGCAACCCTTCGGGGGCGGACACTGAAGCTTTCTTT; CDR3: CASNPSGADTEAFF
size: -; J: TRBJ2-7; D: -; V: TRBV4-3; DNA: TGCGCCAGCAGCCACCCCTCTAGGGGCCGGGACCCCTACGAGCAGTACTTC; CDR3: CASSHPSRGRDPYEQYF
size: few; J: TRBJ2-7; D: TRBD1; V: TRBV6-1; DNA: TGTGCCAGCAGTGGAGGACAGGGGGCGAGCGAGCAGTACTTC; CDR3: CASSGGQGASEQYF
size: few; J: TRBJ2-4; D: -; V: TRBV11-2; DNA: TGTGCCAGCAGTCGCAATGGGGCAGGGGACATGGGTACCAGAAACATTCAGTACTTC; CDR3: CASSRNGAGDMGTRNIQYF